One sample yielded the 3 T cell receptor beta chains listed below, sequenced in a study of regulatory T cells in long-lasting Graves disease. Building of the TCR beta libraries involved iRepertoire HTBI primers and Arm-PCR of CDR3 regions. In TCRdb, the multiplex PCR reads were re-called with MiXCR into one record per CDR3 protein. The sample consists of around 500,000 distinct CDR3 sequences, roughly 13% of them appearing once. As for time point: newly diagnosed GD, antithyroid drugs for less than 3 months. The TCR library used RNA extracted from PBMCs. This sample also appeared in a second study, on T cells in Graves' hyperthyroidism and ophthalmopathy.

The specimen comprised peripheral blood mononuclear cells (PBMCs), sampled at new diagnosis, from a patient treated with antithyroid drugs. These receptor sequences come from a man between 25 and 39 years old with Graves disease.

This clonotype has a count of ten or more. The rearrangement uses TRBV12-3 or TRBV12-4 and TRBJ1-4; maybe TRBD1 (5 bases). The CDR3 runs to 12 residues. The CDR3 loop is CASGTSEEKLFF. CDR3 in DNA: TGTGCTTCCGGGACCTCCGAAGAAAAACTGTTTTTT.

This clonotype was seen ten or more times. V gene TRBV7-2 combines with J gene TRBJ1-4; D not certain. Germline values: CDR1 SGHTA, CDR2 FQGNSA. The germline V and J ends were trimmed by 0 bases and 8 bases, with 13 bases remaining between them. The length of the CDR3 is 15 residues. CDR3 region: CASSLASAAREKLFF. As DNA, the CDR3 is TGTGCCAGCAGCTTAGCTTCGGCGGCCCGCGAAAAACTGTTTTTT. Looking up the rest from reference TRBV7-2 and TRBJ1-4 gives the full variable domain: GAGVSQSPSNKVTEKGKDVELRCDPISGHTALYWYRQSLGQGLEFLIYFQGNSAPDKSGLPSDRFSAERTGGSVSTLTIQRTQQEDSAVYLCASSLASAAREKLFFGSGTQLSVL.

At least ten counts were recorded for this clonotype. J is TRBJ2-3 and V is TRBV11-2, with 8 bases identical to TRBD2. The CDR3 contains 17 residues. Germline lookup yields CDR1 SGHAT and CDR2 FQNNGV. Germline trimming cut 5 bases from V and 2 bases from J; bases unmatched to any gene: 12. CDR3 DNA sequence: TGTGCCAGCAGCGACATTCTTAGCGGGGTTCTCACAGATACGCAGTATTTT. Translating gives CASSDILSGVLTDTQYF.